This T cell receptor beta chain was captured in a study of blood T cell repertoires in COVID-19. Study context: Spain, Italy and the United States supplied samples that represented acute and convalescent COVID-19. T cells, B-cell-depleted T cells, or PBMCs supplied cDNA or gDNA.

Only in-frame clones appear in the TCRdb table, and some are missing; sequencing was by immunoSEQ multiplex PCR. The sample includes under 300,000 clones, 88% of them seen just once. Germline V gene data show CDR1 as PRHDT and CDR2 as FYEKMQ (reference sequence). This CDR3 contains 14 residues. V dropped 5 bases and J dropped 3 bases, with 13 bases sitting between them. The source of this sequence is a woman aged 55-75 years in a cohort exposed to, infected with or recovered from COVID-19 (not recorded which). The V gene is TRBV13, the J gene TRBJ1-2; no reliable D call. The material sequenced was PBMCs or T cells enriched from blood (not recorded which). CDR3 loop: CASSAVAGYYGYTF. CDR3 DNA sequence: TGTGCCAGCAGCGCGGTAGCGGGTTACTATGGCTACACCTTC.